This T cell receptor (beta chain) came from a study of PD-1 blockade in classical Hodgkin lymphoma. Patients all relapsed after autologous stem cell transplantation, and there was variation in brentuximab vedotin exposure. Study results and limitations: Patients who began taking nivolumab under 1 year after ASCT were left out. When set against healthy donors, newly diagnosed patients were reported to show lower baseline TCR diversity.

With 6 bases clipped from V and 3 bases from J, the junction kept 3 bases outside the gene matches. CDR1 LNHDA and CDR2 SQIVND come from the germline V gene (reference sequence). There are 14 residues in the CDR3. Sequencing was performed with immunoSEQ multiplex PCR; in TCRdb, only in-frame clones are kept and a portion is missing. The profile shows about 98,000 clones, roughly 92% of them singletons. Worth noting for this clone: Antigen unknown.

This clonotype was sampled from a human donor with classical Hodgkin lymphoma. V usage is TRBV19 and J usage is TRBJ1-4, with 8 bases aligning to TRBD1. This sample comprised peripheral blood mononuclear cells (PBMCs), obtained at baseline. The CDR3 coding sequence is TGTGCCAGTAGCATACAGGGGGCTAATGAAAAACTGTTTTTT. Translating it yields CASSIQGANEKLFF.